The 11 T cell receptor beta chains below come from one sample, sequenced in a study of T-cell memory formation after mild COVID-19. TCRdb itself ran the 5' RACE reads through MiXCR, one entry per CDR3 protein. Of some 310,000 distinct CDR3 sequences listed, 20% to 25% are singletons. The sequenced sample consisted of PBMCs or a T cell subset sorted from them (not recorded which). All receptors derive from a man aged 18 to 30 who had mild COVID-19 (a few samples of this study predate the infection). Cell type and time point are not known.

The chain employs TRBV7-2 and TRBJ1-5; the D gene is possibly TRBD1 (6 bases). The CDR3 has 15 amino acids. Trimming left V 1 base short and J 6 bases short, with 13 bases between. Germline lookup yields CDR1 SGHTA and CDR2 FQGNSA. The CDR3 spells CASSLGRGWRQPQHF. For the CDR3, the DNA is TGTGCCAGCAGCTTAGGCAGGGGATGGCGTCAGCCCCAGCATTTT.

The V and J genes are TRBV4-1 and TRBJ2-3, with 7 positions matching TRBD2. Germline V gene data show CDR1 as MGHRA and CDR2 as YSYEKL. Germline trimming cut 8 bases from V and 4 bases from J; bases unmatched to any gene: 9. The CDR3 runs to 14 residues. The CDR3 coding sequence is TGCGCCAGCTCCGGAGGACTAGACGCAGATACGCAGTATTTT. Translated: CASSGGLDADTQYF.

The chain recombines TRBV20-1 with TRBJ2-5, with D perhaps TRBD2 (5 bases). Germline CDR1 reads DFQATT; CDR2 reads SNEGSKA (reference sequence). This CDR3 is built from 14 residues. With 1 base removed from V and 4 bases from J, the gap between germline ends came to 13 bases. DNA of the CDR3: TGCAGTGCTAGAGTCCCCCCGGGGATAGAGACCCAGTACTTC. It specifies CSARVPPGIETQYF.

The chain is built from TRBV29-1 and TRBJ2-1, with D perhaps TRBD1 (5 bases). The CDR3 length is 13 residues. V was clipped by 5 bases and J by 3 bases, with 11 bases between them. In germline, CDR1 is SQVTM, CDR2 ANQGSEA. The CDR3 is CSVLGLLYNEQFF. The CDR3 coding sequence is TGCAGCGTTTTGGGGCTCCTCTACAATGAGCAGTTCTTC.

This clonotype has just a few counts. V is TRBV28 and J is TRBJ1-1; D ambiguous. Trimming took 5 bases from V and 4 from J, leaving 14 bases between them. The CDR3 contains 14 residues. CDR1 and CDR2 (germline): MDHEN, SYDVKM. The CDR3 sequence is CASSGRADVTEAFF. The DNA of the CDR3 is TGTGCCAGCAGTGGGCGGGCCGATGTCACTGAAGCTTTCTTT.

This clonotype was seen a few times. The chain links TRBV28 to TRBJ1-2; TRBD1 matches 7 bases. Trimming removed 5 bases from V and 4 bases from J; junction bases left unmatched: 7. Germline CDR1 and CDR2: MDHEN and SYDVKM. The CDR3 totals 14 residues. Written as DNA, the CDR3 is TGTGCCAGCAGTCGACAGGGTGGGGGCTATGGCTACACCTTC. Its protein is CASSRQGGGYGYTF.

This clonotype appeared a few times. The chain couples TRBV10-3 to TRBJ1-1; no definite D call. Germline CDR1 and CDR2: ENHRY and SYGVKD. The CDR3 extends over 13 amino acids. The V and J ends lost 7 bases and 1 base respectively, with 10 bases between them. CDR3 bases: TGTGCCATCATGTCTACGGGGAACACTGAAGCTTTCTTT. Its protein is CAIMSTGNTEAFF.

This clonotype was recorded at least ten times. The chain employs TRBV5-1 and TRBJ2-7, with TRBD2 matching 8 bases. V lost 6 bases and J lost 5; bases outside the gene matches: 10. The CDR3 runs to 14 residues. Germline CDR1 reads SGHRS; CDR2 reads YFSETQ. The CDR3 sequence is CASNPRGGDHEQYF. The CDR3 DNA is TGCGCCAGCAACCCTCGGGGGGGGGACCACGAGCAGTACTTC.

This clonotype occurred a few times. This chain links TRBV7-6 with TRBJ2-2, with D perhaps matching TRBD1 (6 bases). Germline CDR1 SGHVS, CDR2 FNYEAQ. The CDR3 consists of 15 residues. V was trimmed by 5 bases and J by 1 base, leaving 11 bases between them. The CDR3 loop reads CASSENRENTGELFF. The CDR3 DNA is TGTGCCAGCAGCGAGAACAGGGAGAACACCGGGGAGCTGTTTTTT.

The chain joins TRBV25-1 to TRBJ1-2; the match to TRBD1 covers 7 bases. This CDR3 comprises 16 residues. With V trimmed by 3 bases and J by 4 bases, 11 bases remained unmatched. Germline V gene data show CDR1 as MGHDK and CDR2 as SYGVNS. CDR3 sequence: CASSDPIGQEIYGYTF. The CDR3, as DNA: TGTGCCAGCAGTGATCCCATAGGACAGGAGATCTATGGCTACACCTTC.

The table lists this clonotype with a few counts. The gene calls are TRBV9 and TRBJ2-1; possible D gene TRBD2, 6 bases. CDR3 length: 15 residues. Looked up from germline, CDR1 is SGDLS and CDR2 is YYNGEE. V was clipped by 4 bases and J by 5 bases, with 16 bases between them. The CDR3 DNA is TGTGCCAGCAGCTCGGTCGGACTAACAAACAATGAGCAGTTCTTC. Translation gives CASSSVGLTNNEQFF.